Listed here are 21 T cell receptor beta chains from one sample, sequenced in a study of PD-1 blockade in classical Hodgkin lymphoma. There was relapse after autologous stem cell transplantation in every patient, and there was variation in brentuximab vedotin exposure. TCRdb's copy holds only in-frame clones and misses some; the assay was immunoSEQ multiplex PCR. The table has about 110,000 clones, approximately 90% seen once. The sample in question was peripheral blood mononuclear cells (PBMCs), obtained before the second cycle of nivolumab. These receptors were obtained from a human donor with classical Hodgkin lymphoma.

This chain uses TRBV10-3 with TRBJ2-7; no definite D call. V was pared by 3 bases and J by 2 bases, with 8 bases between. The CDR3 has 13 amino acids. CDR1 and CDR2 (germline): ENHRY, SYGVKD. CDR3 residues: CAISDGFPYEQYF. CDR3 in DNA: TGTGCCATCAGTGACGGGTTTCCCTACGAGCAGTACTTC.

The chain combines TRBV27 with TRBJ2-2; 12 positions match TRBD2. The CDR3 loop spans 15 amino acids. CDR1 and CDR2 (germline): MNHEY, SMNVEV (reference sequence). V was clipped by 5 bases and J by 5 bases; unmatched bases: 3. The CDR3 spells CASSTGTSGTGELFF. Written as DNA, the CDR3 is TGTGCCAGCAGTACGGGGACTAGCGGGACCGGGGAGCTGTTTTTT.

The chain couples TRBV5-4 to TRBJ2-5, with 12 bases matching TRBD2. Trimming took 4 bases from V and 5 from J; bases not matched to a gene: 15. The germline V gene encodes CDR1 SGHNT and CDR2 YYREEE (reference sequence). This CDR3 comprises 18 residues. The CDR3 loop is CASSDRKRLAGEGETQYF. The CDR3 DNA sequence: TGTGCCAGCAGCGACCGTAAACGACTAGCGGGAGAGGGGGAGACCCAGTACTTC.

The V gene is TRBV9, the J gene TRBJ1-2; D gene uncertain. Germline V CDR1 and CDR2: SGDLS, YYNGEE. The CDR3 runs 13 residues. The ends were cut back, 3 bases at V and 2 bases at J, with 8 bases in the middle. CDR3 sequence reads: CASSAGGNYGYTF. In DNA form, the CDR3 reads TGTGCCAGCAGCGCGGGAGGCAACTATGGCTACACCTTC.

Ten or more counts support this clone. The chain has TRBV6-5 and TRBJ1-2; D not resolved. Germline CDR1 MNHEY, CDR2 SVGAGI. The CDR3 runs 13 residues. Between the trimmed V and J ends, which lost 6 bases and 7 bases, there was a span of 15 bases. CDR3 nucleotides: TGTGCCAGCAGCACTACAACCACCCTTGGCTACACCTTC. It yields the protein CASSTTTTLGYTF.

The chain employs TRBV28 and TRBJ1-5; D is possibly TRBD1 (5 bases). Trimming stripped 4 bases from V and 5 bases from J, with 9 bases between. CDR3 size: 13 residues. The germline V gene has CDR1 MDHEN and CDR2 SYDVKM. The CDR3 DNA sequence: TGTGCCAGCAGTTGGGACGGAGATCAGCCCCAGCATTTT. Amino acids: CASSWDGDQPQHF.

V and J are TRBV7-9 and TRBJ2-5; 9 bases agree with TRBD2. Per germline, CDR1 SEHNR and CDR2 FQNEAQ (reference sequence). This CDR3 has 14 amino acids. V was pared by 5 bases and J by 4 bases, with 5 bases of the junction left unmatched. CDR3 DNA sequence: TGTGCCAGCAGCGTGCGGGAGGGGAGAGAGACCCAGTACTTC. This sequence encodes CASSVREGRETQYF.

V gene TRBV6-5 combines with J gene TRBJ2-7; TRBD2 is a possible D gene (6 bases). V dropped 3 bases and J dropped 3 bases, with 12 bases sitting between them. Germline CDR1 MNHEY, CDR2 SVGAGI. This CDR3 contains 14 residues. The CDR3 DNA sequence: TGTGCCAGCAGTTATGGTAGCGGTAGCTACGAGCAGTACTTC. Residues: CASSYGSGSYEQYF.

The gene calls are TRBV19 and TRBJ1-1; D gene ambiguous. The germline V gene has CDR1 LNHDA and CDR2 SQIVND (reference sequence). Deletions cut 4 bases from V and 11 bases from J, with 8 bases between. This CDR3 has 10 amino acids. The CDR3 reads CASSRGRAFF. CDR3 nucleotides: TGTGCCAGTAGTAGAGGGCGGGCTTTCTTT.

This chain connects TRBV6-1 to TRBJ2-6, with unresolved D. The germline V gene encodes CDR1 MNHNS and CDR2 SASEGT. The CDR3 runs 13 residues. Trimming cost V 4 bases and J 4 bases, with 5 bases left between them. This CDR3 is CASSVVGANVLTF. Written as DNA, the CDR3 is TGTGCCAGCAGTGTCGTGGGGGCCAACGTCCTGACTTTC.

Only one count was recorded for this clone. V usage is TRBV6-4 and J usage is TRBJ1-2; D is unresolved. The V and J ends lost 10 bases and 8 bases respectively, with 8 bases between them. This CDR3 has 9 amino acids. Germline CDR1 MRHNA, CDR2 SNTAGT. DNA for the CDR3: TGTGCCATTTATTGGGGCTACACCTTC. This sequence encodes CAIYWGYTF.

The CDR3 loop is CASSPGGSNQPQHF. The CDR3 bases are TGTGCCAGCTCACCGGGGGGAAGCAATCAGCCCCAGCATTTT. V is TRBV18 and J is TRBJ1-5; a possible D gene is TRBD1 (5 bases). The CDR3 is 14 amino acids. Germline loops: CDR1 KGHSH, CDR2 LQKENI. V lost 3 bases and J 1 base, leaving 7 bases between the germline ends.

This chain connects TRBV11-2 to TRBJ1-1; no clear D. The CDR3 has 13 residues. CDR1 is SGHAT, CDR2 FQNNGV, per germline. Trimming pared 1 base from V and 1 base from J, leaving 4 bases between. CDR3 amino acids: CASSLGQNTEAFF. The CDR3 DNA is TGTGCCAGCAGCTTAGGGCAGAACACTGAAGCTTTCTTT.

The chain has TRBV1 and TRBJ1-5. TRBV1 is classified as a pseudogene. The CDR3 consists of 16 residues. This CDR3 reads CTSSEGESASKQPQHF. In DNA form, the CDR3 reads TGCACCAGCAGCGAAGGGGAGTCCGCATCTAAGCAGCCCCAGCATTTT.

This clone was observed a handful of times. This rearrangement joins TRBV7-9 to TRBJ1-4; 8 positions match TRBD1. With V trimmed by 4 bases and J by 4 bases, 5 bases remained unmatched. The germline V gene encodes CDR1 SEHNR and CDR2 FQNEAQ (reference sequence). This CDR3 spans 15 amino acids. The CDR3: CASSSRQGINEKLFF. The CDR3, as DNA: TGTGCCAGCAGCTCCAGACAGGGGATTAATGAAAAACTGTTTTTT. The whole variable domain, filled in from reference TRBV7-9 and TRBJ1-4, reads DTGVSQNPRHKITKRGQNVTFRCDPISEHNRLYWYRQTLGQGPEFLTYFQNEAQLEKSRLLSDRFSAERPKGSFSTLEIQRTEQGDSAMYLCASSSRQGINEKLFFGSGTQLSVL.

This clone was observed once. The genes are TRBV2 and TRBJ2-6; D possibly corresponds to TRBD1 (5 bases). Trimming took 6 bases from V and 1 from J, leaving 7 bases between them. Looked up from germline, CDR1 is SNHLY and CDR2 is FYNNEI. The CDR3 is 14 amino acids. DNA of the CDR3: TGTGCCAGCAGGAGACAGTCTGGGGCCAACGTCCTGACTTTC. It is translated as CASRRQSGANVLTF. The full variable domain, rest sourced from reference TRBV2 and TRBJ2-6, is EPEVTQTPSHQVTQMGQEVILRCVPISNHLYFYWYRQILGQKVEFLVSFYNNEISEKSEIFDDQFSVERPDGSNFTLKIRSTKLEDSAMYFCASRRQSGANVLTFGAGSRLTVL.

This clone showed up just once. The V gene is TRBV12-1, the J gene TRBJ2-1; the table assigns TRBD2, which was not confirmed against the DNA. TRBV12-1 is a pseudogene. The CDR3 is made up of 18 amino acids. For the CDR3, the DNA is TGTGCCAGCAGCGCGGGACTAGCGGTCCGCAGGGACTACAATGAGCAGTTCTTC. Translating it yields CASSAGLAVRRDYNEQFF.

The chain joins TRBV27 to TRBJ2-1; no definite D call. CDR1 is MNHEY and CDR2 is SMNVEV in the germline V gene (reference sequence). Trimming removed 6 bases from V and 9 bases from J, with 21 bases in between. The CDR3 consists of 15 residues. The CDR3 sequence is CASRESGFLTVEQFF. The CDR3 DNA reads TGTGCCAGCAGGGAGAGTGGTTTCCTGACGGTTGAGCAGTTCTTC.

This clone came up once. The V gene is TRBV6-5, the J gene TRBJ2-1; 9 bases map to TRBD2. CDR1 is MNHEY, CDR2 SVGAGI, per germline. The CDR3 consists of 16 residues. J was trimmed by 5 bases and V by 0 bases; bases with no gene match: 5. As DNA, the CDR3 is TGTGCCAGCAGTTACTCTGCGGGAGGGCTCCACAATGAGCAGTTCTTC. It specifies CASSYSAGGLHNEQFF.

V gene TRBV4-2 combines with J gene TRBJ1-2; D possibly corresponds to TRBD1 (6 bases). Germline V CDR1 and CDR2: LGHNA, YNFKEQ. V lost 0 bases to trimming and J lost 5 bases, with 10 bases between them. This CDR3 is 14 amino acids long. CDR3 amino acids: CASSQERGKYGYTF. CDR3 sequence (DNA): TGTGCCAGCAGCCAAGAGAGGGGGAAATATGGCTACACCTTC.

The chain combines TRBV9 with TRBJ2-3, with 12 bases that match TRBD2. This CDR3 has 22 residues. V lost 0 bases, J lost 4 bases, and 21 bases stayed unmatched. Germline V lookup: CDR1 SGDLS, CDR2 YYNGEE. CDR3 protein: CASSVDEGRLAGGPLGSDTQYF. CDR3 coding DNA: TGTGCCAGCAGCGTAGACGAGGGTAGGCTAGCGGGAGGGCCTCTGGGTTCAGATACGCAGTATTTT.